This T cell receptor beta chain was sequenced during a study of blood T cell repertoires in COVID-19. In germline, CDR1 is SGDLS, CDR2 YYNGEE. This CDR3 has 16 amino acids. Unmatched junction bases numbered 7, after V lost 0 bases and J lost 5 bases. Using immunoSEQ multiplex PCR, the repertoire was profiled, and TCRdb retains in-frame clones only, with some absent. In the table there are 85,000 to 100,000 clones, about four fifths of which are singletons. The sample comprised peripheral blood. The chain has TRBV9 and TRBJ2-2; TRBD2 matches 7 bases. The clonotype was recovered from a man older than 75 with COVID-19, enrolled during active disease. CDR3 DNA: TGTGCCAGCAGCGTAGGGAGCGGGAAGGGGACCGGGGAGCTGTTTTTT. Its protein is CASSVGSGKGTGELFF.